The 14 T cell receptor beta chains given below trace back to one sample, sequenced in a study of cytomegalovirus exposure and HLA in healthy donors. Researchers ran the PCR with 60 Vbeta and 13 Jbeta primers. Profiled with immunoSEQ multiplex PCR; TCRdb holds only in-frame clones, not every one. Of some 140,000 clones listed, over 60% are singletons. The sample consisted of PBMCs. The receptors were sampled from a man aged 40-49 years in good health and CMV-seronegative.

V is TRBV19 and J is TRBJ2-7; TRBD1 aligns across 7 bases. There are 13 residues in the CDR3. Germline V CDR1 and CDR2: LNHDA, SQIVND (reference sequence). J lost 2 bases, V lost 3 bases, and 1 base had no gene match. DNA of the CDR3: TGTGCCAGTAGTATCGGGACAGCCTACGAGCAGTACTTC. It yields the protein CASSIGTAYEQYF.

This clone showed up just a few times. The chain recombines TRBV6-1 with TRBJ2-2; D perhaps matches TRBD1 (5 bases). Trimming left V 4 bases short and J 3 bases short, with 18 bases between. Germline assignment: CDR1 MNHNS and CDR2 SASEGT. The CDR3 is 17 residues long. This chain's CDR3 is CASSATPGYRHTGELFF. CDR3 DNA: TGTGCCAGCAGTGCGACCCCAGGGTATCGGCACACCGGGGAGCTGTTTTTT.

The CDR3 DNA is TGTGCCAGCAGCCTACCCGCACAGGGCGGGGAGCAGTACTTC. It encodes CASSLPAQGGEQYF. The V gene is TRBV9, the J gene TRBJ2-7; D is perhaps TRBD1 (6 bases). Germline CDR1 SGDLS, CDR2 YYNGEE. The length of the CDR3 is 14 residues. V dropped 4 bases and J dropped 7 bases, with 18 bases sitting between them.

The chain links TRBV5-1 to TRBJ1-1, with a tentative D call TRBD1 (5 bases). Deletions cut 0 bases from V and 8 bases from J, with 5 bases between. Germline V gene lookup returns CDR1 SGHRS and CDR2 YFSETQ. The CDR3 runs to 11 residues. The CDR3 DNA follows: TGCGCCAGCAGCTTGGGGACAGAAGCTTTCTTT. Residues: CASSLGTEAFF.

The gene calls are TRBV30 and TRBJ1-3, with 8 bases lining up with TRBD1. Germline CDR1 reads GTSNPN; CDR2 reads SVGIG (reference sequence). CDR3 size: 15 residues. Trimming cost V 0 bases and J 4 bases; bases outside gene matches: 5. The CDR3 bases are TGTGCCTGGAGTGTAGGAGGGACAGGAGGAAACACCATATATTTT. As protein: CAWSVGGTGGNTIYF.

There are a few counts of this clone. The genes are TRBV7-9 and TRBJ2-7, with 7 bases lining up with TRBD2. Trimming took 5 bases from V and 4 from J; bases not matched to a gene: 11. Germline V lookup: CDR1 SEHNR, CDR2 FQNEAQ (reference sequence). The CDR3 runs 15 residues. The CDR3 nucleotides are TGTGCCAGCAGCCACACGACTAGCAGCCCATACGAGCAGTACTTC. It is translated as CASSHTTSSPYEQYF.

This rearrangement joins TRBV6-4 to TRBJ1-1; D is perhaps TRBD1 (5 bases). CDR1 and CDR2 (germline): MRHNA, SNTAGT. The ends were cut back, 0 bases at V and 4 bases at J, with 15 bases in the middle. The CDR3 has 16 amino acids. Written as DNA, the CDR3 is TGTGCCAGCAGTGACTCGGGGGGGGGTAAGCCCACTGAAGCTTTCTTT. This sequence encodes CASSDSGGGKPTEAFF.

The rearrangement links TRBV4-2 to TRBJ2-1; 11 bases align to TRBD1. The V segment lost 4 bases and the J segment 5 bases; nucleotides outside the gene matches: 7. The CDR3 spans 16 residues. The V gene's germline CDR1 is LGHNA and CDR2 YNFKEQ. CDR3 DNA sequence: TGTGCCAGCAGCCCCCGGGACAGGGGGGGGAACAATGAGCAGTTCTTC. Its translation is CASSPRDRGGNNEQFF.

The rearrangement joins TRBV7-2 to TRBJ2-1; the match to TRBD1 covers 7 bases. From germline, CDR1 is SGHTA and CDR2 FQGNSA. The CDR3 extends over 15 amino acids. V dropped 6 bases and J dropped 0; count of bases not matched to a gene: 5. The CDR3 spells CASRATGTSYNEQFF. The CDR3 DNA sequence: TGTGCCAGCAGGGCGACAGGGACCTCCTACAATGAGCAGTTCTTC.

The gene calls are TRBV5-4 and TRBJ1-1; 7 nucleotides match TRBD1. The junction had 5 bases not matched to a gene; V was cut back by 4 bases and J by 5 bases. The CDR3 sequence is 13 residues long. Looked up from germline, CDR1 is SGHNT and CDR2 is YYREEE (reference sequence). CDR3 bases: TGTGCCAGCAGCACCCAACAGGGGACTGAAGCTTTCTTT. Its protein product is CASSTQQGTEAFF.

This chain links TRBV19 with TRBJ2-7; 10 bases line up with TRBD1. There are 15 residues in the CDR3. V dropped 4 bases and J dropped 4; count of bases not matched to a gene: 7. CDR1 is LNHDA, CDR2 SQIVND, per germline (reference sequence). This CDR3 reads CASSNRDRGLYEQYF. CDR3 in DNA: TGTGCCAGTAGTAACCGGGACAGGGGTCTATACGAGCAGTACTTC.

This chain uses TRBV5-1 with TRBJ2-2, with 9 bases matching TRBD1. In germline, CDR1 is SGHRS, CDR2 YFSETQ. J lost 3 bases, V lost 0 bases, and 3 bases had no gene match. This CDR3 spans 16 amino acids. The CDR3 here is CASSLGQGDYTGELFF. The CDR3 region has the DNA TGCGCCAGCAGCTTGGGACAGGGGGACTACACCGGGGAGCTGTTTTTT.

The chain has TRBV7-2 and TRBJ2-5, with 8 bases that match TRBD1. V gave up 5 bases and J gave up 5 bases; unmatched junction bases: 1. CDR1 and CDR2 (germline): SGHTA, FQGNSA. The CDR3 runs 12 residues. CDR3 sequence reads: CASSRQGETQYF. Here the CDR3 DNA reads TGTGCCAGCAGCCGACAGGGGGAGACCCAGTACTTC.

This clone was detected only a few times. The V and J genes are TRBV5-4 and TRBJ2-1; no reliable D call. The CDR3 contains 14 residues. The germline V gene has CDR1 SGHNT and CDR2 YYREEE (reference sequence). The germline V and J ends were trimmed by 4 bases and 8 bases, with 16 bases remaining between them. The CDR3 nucleotides are TGTGCCAGCAGCACCCCTCGCACAGTCGATGAGCAGTTCTTC. As protein: CASSTPRTVDEQFF.